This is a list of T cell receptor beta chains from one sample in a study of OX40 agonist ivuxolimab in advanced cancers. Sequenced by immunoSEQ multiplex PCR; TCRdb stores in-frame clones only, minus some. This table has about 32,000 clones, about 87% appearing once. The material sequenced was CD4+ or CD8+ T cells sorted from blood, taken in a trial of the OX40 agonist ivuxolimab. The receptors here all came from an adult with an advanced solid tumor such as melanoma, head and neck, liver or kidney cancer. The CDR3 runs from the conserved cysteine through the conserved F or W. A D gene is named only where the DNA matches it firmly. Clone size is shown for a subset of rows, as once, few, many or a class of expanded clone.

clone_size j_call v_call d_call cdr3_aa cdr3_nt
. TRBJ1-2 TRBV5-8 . CASSLFGSNYGYTF TGTGCCAGCAGCTTGTTCGGCTCTAACTATGGCTACACCTTC
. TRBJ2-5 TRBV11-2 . CASSLVRGTQETQYF TGTGCCAGCAGCTTAGTAAGGGGAACTCAAGAGACCCAGTACTTC
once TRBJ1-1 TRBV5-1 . CASSQETNTEAFF TGCGCCAGCAGCCAAGAGACGAACACTGAAGCTTTCTTT
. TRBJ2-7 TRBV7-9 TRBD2 CASSFDSGGYEQYF TGTGCCAGCAGCTTTGATAGCGGGGGCTACGAGCAGTACTTC
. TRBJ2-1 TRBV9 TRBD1 CASSAARTGVAYNEQFF TGTGCCAGCAGCGCGGCCAGGACAGGGGTGGCCTACAATGAGCAGTTCTTC
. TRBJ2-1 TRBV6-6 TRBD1 CASRSRGWYNEQFF TGTGCCAGCAGATCCAGGGGGTGGTACAATGAGCAGTTCTTC
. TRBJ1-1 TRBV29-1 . CSVSTGAEAFF TGCAGCGTATCGACAGGCGCGGAAGCTTTCTTT
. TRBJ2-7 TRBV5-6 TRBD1 CASSSDRDSYEQYF TGTGCCAGCAGCTCCGACAGGGACTCCTACGAGCAGTACTTC
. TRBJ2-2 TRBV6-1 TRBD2 CASSATSGGWNTGELFF TGTGCCAGCAGTGCCACTAGCGGGGGGTGGAACACCGGGGAGCTGTTTTTT
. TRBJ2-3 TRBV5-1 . CASSFLSASGTDTQYF TGCGCCAGCAGCTTTTTATCGGCTAGCGGCACAGATACGCAGTATTTT
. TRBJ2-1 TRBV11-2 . CASSFYGDEQFF TGTGCCAGCAGCTTCTATGGCGATGAGCAGTTCTTC
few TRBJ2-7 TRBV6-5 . CASSYSWQGLIYEQYF TGTGCCAGCAGTTACTCCTGGCAGGGGCTAATCTACGAGCAGTACTTC
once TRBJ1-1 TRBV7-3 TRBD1 CASSLYPVDRGNTEAFF TGTGCCAGCAGCTTATATCCGGTCGACAGGGGCAACACTGAAGCTTTCTTT
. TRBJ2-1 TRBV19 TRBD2 CASSIPREVYNEQFF TGTGCCAGTAGTATTCCGCGGGAGGTATACAATGAGCAGTTCTTC
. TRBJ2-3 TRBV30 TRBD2 CAWNEIAGFTDTQYF TGTGCCTGGAACGAAATAGCGGGATTCACAGATACGCAGTATTTT
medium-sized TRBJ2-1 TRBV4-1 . CASSPTIVSGMEFF TGCGCCAGCAGCCCCACCATAGTGTCGGGAATGGAGTTCTTC
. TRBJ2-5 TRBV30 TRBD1 CAWSIQGYQETQYF TGTGCCTGGAGTATACAGGGGTACCAAGAGACCCAGTACTTC